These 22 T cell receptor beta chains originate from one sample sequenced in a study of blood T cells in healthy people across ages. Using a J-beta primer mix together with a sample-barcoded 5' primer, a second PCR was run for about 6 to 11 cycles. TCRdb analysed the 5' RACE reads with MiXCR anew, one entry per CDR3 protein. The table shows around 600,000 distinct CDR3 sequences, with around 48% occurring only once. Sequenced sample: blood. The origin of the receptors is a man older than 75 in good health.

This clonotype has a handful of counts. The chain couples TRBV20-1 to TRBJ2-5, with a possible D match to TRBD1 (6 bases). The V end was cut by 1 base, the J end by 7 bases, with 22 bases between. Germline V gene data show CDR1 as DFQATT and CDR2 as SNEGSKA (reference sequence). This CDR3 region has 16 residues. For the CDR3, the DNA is TGCAGTGCTAGAGTCTCGATCAAACAGGGAGAGGGGACCCAGTACTTC. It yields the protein CSARVSIKQGEGTQYF.

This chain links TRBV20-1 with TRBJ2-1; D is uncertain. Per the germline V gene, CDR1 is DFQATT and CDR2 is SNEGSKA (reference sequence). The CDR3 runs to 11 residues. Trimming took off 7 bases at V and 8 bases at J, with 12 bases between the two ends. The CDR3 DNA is TGCAGTGGCACAGCCTGGGATGAGCAGTTCTTC. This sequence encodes CSGTAWDEQFF.

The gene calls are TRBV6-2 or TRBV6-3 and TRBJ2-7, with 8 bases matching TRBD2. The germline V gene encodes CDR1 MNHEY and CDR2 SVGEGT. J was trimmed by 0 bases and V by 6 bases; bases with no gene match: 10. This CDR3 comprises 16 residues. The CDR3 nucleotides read TGTGCCAGCAGCCACCCCACGGGAGGGGTCTCCTACGAGCAGTACTTC. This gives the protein CASSHPTGGVSYEQYF.

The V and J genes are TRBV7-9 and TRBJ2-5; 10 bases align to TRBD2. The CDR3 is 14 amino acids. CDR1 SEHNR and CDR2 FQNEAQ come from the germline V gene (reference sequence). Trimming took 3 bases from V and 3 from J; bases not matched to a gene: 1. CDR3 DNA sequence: TGTGCCAGCAGCTTTAGCGGGGGGAAAGAGACCCAGTACTTC. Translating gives CASSFSGGKETQYF.

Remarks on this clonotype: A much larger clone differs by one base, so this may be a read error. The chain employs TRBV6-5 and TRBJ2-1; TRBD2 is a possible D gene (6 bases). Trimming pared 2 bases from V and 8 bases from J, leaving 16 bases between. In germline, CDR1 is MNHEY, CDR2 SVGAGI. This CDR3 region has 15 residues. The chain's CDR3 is CASSYGTGVFHEQFF. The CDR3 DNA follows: TGTGCCAGCAGTTACGGGACGGGAGTCTTCCATGAGCAGTTCTTC.

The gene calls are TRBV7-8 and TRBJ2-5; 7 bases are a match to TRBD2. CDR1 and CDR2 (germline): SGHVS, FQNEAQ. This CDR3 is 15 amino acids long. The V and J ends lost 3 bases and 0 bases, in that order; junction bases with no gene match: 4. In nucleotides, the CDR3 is TGTGCCAGCAGCTTGTTGGGGGGGAACCAAGAGACCCAGTACTTC. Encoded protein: CASSLLGGNQETQYF.

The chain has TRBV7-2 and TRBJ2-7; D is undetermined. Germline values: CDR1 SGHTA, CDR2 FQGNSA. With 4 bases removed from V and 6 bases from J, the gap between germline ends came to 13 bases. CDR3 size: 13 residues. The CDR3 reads CASSSLKPREQYF. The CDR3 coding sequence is TGTGCCAGCAGCTCCCTCAAGCCCCGCGAGCAGTACTTC.

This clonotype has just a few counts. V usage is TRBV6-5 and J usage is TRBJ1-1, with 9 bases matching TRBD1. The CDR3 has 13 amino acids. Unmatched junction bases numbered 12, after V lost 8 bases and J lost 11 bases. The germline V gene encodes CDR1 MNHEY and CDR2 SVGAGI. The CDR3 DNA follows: TGTGCCAGCGTCCCCGGGACAGGGAGCGCGGCTTTCTTT. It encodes CASVPGTGSAAFF.

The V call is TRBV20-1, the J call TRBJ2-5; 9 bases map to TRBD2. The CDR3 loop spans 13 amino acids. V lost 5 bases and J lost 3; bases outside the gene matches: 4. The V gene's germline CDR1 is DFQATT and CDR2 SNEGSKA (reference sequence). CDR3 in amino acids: CSAHGLAKETQYF. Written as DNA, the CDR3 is TGCAGTGCTCACGGACTAGCGAAAGAGACCCAGTACTTC.

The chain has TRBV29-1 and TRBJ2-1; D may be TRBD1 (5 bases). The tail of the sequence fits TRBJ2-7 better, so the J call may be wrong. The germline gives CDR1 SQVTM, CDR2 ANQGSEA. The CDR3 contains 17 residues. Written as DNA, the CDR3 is TGCAGCGTTGGGGGCAGAGATGGGGATCCTACCTACAATGAGCAGTACTTC. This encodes CSVGGRDGDPTYNEQYF.

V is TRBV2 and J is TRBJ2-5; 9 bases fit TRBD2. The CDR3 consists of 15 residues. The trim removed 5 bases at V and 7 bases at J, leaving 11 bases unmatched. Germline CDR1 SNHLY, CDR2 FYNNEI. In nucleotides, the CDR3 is TGTGCCAGCAGTTCTACCGAGACTAGCGGACGGACCCAGTACTTC. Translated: CASSSTETSGRTQYF.

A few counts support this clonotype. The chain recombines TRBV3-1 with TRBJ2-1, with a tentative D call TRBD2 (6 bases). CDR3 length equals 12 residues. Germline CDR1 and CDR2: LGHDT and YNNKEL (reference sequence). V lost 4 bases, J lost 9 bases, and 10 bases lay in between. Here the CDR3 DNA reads TGTGCCAGCAGCCCATGGGGAGGTGAGCAGTTCTTC. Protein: CASSPWGGEQFF.

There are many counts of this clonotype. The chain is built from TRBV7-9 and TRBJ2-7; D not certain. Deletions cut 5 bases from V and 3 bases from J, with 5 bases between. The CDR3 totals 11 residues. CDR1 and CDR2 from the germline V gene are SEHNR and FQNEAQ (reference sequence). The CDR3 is CASSALYEQYF. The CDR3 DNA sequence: TGTGCCAGCAGCGCGCTCTACGAGCAGTACTTC. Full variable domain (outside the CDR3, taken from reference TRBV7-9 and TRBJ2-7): DTGVSQNPRHKITKRGQNVTFRCDPISEHNRLYWYRQTLGQGPEFLTYFQNEAQLEKSRLLSDRFSAERPKGSFSTLEIQRTEQGDSAMYLCASSALYEQYFGPGTRLTVT.

The CDR3 is CSARTGGPGANVLTF. The CDR3 bases are TGCAGTGCCCGGACGGGAGGTCCTGGGGCCAACGTCCTGACTTTC. This sequence joins TRBV20-1 and TRBJ2-6, with 7 bases fitting TRBD2. The CDR3 has 15 amino acids. The germline V gene encodes CDR1 DFQATT and CDR2 SNEGSKA (reference sequence). J was trimmed by 2 bases and V by 6 bases; bases with no gene match: 7.

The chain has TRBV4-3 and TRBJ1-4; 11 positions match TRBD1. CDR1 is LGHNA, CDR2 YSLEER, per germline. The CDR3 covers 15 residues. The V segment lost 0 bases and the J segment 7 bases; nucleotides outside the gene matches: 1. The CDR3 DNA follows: TGCGCCAGCAGCCAAGAGGGGACAGGGGGTGAAAAACTGTTTTTT. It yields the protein CASSQEGTGGEKLFF.

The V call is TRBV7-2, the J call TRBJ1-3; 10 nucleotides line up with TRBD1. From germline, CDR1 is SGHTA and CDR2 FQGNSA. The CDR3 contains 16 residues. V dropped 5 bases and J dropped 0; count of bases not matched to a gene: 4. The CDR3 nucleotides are TGTACCAGCAGCCAGGGACAGGGGCTCTCTGGAAACACCATATATTTT. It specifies CTSSQGQGLSGNTIYF.

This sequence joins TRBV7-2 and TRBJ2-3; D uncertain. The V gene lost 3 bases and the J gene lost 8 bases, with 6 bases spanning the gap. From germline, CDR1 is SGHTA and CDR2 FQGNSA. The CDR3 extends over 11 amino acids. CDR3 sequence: CASSLKATQYF. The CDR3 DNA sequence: TGTGCCAGCAGCTTGAAAGCTACGCAGTATTTT.

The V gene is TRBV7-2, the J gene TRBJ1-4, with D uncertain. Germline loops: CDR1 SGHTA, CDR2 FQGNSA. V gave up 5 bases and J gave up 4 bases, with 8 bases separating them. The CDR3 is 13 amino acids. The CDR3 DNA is TGTGCCAGCAGCCCTGGACGTAATGAAAAACTGTTTTTT. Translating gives CASSPGRNEKLFF. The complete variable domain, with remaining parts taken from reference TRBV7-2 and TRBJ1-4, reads GAGVSQSPSNKVTEKGKDVELRCDPISGHTALYWYRQSLGQGLEFLIYFQGNSAPDKSGLPSDRFSAERTGGSVSTLTIQRTQQEDSAVYLCASSPGRNEKLFFGSGTQLSVL.

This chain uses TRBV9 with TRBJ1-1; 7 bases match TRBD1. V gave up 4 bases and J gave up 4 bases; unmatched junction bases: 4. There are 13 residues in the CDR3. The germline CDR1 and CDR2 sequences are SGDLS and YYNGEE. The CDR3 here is CASSQTGSTEAFF. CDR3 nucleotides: TGTGCCAGCAGCCAGACAGGGAGCACTGAAGCTTTCTTT. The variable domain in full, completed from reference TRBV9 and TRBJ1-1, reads DSGVTQTPKHLITATGQRVTLRCSPRSGDLSVYWYQQSLDQGLQFLIQYYNGEERAKGNILERFSAQQFPDLHSELNLSSLELGDSALYFCASSQTGSTEAFFGQGTRLTVV.

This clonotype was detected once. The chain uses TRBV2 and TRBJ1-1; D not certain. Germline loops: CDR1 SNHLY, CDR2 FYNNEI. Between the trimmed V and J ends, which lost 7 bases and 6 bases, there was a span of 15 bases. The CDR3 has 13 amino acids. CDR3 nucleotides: TGTGCCAGCACCAGATTTTTAGGCGCTGAAGCTTTCTTT. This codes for CASTRFLGAEAFF. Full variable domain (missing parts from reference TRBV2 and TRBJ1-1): EPEVTQTPSHQVTQMGQEVILRCVPISNHLYFYWYRQILGQKVEFLVSFYNNEISEKSEIFDDQFSVERPDGSNFTLKIRSTKLEDSAMYFCASTRFLGAEAFFGQGTRLTVV.

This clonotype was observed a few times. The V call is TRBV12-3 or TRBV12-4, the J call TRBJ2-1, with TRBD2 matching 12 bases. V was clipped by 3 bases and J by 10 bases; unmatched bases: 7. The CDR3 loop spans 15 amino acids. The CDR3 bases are TGTGCCAGCAGTTTGCTAGCGGGGGGGCCAGGGGAGCAGTTCTTC. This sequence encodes CASSLLAGGPGEQFF.

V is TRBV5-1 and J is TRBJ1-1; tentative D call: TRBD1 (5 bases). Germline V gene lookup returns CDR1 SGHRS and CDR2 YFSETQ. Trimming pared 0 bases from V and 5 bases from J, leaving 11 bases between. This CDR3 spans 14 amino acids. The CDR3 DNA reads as TGCGCCAGCAGCTTGGAGACCTCAGGGACTGAAGCTTTCTTT. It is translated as CASSLETSGTEAFF.